The T cell receptor (beta chain) under discussion was sequenced for a study of response to subunit inactivated influenza vaccine. General study points: Authors suggested seasonal influenza vaccinations each recruit few new T cells.

This clonotype was recorded a few times. Its target is unknown. Germline V gives CDR1 LNHNV, CDR2 YYDKDF (reference sequence). The CDR3 runs to 17 residues. Trimming cost V 4 bases and J 1 base, with 14 bases left between them. One entry per CDR3 protein, called by TCRdb with MiXCR from the RT-PCR reads. The data show around 580,000 distinct CDR3 sequences, about 12% seen once. The input for sequencing was PBMCs from blood, taken on the day of vaccination. The J gene is TRBJ2-6, the V gene TRBV15, with D possibly TRBD2 on 7 matching bases. This receptor was identified in a man aged 45-60 years who received an inactivated influenza vaccine. The CDR3 nucleotides read TGTGCCACCAGCAACAGGACAGCGGGGTCTGGGGCCAACGTCCTGACTTTC. Its translation is CATSNRTAGSGANVLTF.